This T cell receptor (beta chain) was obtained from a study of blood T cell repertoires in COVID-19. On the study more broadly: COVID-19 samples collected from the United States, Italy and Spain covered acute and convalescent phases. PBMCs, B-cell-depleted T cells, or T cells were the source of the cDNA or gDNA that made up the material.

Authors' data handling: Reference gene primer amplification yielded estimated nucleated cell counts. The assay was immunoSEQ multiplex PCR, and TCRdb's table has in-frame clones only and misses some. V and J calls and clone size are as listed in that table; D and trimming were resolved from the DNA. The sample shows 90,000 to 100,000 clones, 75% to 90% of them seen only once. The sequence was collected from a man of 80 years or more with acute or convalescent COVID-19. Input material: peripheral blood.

DNA for the CDR3: TGCGCCAGCAGTCGAGCAGGCCGGGACAGGGCTCGTCAGCCCCAGCATTTT. Its protein is CASSRAGRDRARQPQHF. The chain employs TRBV23-1 and TRBJ1-5; 9 bases agree with TRBD1. TRBV23-1 is filed as an ORF, its function uncertain. With 4 bases clipped from V and 6 bases from J, the junction kept 13 bases outside the gene matches. The CDR3 contains 17 residues.